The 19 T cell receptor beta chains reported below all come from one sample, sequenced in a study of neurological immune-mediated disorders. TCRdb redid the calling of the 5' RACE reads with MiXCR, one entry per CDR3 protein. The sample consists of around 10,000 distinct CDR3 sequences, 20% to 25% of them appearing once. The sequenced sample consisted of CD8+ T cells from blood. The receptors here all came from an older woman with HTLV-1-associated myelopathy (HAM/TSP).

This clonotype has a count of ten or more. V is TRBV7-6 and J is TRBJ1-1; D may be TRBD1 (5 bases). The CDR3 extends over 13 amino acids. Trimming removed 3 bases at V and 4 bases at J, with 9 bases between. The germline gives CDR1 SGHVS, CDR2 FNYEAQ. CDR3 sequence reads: CASSFGHLTEAFF. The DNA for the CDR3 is TGTGCCAGCAGCTTCGGACACCTCACTGAAGCTTTCTTT.

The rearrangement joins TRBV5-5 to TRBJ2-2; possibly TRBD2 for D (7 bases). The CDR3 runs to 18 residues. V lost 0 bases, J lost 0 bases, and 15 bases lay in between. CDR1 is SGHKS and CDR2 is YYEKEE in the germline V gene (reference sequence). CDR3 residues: CASSLGTAGTSNTGELFF. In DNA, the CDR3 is TGTGCCAGCAGCTTGGGGACAGCGGGGACCTCGAACACCGGGGAGCTGTTTTTT.

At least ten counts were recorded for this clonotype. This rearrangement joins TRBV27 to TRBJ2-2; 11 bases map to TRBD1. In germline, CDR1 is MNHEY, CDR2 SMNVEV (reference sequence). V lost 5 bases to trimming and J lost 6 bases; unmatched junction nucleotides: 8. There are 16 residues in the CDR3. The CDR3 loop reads CASSGWTGGRAGELFF. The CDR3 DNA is TGTGCCAGCAGTGGCTGGACAGGGGGCAGGGCCGGGGAGCTGTTTTTT.

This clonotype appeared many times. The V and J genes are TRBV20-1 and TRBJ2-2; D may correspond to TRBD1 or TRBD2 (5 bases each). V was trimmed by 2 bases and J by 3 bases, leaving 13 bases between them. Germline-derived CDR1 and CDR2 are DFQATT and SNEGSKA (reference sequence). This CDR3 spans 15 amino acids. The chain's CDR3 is CSARPTGPYTGELFF. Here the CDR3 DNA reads TGCAGTGCTAGACCCACGGGACCGTACACCGGGGAGCTGTTTTTT.

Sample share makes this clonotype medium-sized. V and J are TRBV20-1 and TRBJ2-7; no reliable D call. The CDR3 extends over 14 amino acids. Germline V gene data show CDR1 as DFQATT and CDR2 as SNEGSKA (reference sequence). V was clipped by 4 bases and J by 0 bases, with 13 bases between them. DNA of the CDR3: TGCAGTGCTATGTCCGTCCTGAGCTCCTACGAGCAGTACTTC. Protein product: CSAMSVLSSYEQYF.

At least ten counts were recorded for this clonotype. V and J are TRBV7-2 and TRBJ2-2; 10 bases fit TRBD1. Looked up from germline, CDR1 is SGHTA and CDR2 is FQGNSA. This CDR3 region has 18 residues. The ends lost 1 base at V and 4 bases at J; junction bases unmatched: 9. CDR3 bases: TGTGCCAGCAGCTTAGGTTTGGGGACAGGGGTTTTCACCGGGGAGCTGTTTTTT. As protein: CASSLGLGTGVFTGELFF. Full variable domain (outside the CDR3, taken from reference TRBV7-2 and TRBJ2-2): GAGVSQSPSNKVTEKGKDVELRCDPISGHTALYWYRQSLGQGLEFLIYFQGNSAPDKSGLPSDRFSAERTGGSVSTLTIQRTQQEDSAVYLCASSLGLGTGVFTGELFFGEGSRLTVL.

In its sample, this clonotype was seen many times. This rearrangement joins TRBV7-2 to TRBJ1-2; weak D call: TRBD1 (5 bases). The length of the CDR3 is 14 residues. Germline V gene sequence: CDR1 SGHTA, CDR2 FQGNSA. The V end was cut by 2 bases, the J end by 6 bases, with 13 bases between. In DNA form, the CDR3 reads TGTGCCAGCAGCTTAAGCACGGGACCCCATGGCTACACCTTC. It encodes CASSLSTGPHGYTF.

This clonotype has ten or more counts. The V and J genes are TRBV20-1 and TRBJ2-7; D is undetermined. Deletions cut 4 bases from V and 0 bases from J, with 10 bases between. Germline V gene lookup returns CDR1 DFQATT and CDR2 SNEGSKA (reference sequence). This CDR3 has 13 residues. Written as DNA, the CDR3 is TGCAGTGCTACCTCGACTGACTCCTACGAGCAGTACTTC. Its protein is CSATSTDSYEQYF.

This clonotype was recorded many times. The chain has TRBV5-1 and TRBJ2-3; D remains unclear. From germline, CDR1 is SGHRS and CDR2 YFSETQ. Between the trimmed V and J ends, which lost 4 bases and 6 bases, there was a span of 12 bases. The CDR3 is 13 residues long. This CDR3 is CASSKWAPDTQYF. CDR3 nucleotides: TGCGCCAGCAGCAAATGGGCCCCGGATACGCAGTATTTT.

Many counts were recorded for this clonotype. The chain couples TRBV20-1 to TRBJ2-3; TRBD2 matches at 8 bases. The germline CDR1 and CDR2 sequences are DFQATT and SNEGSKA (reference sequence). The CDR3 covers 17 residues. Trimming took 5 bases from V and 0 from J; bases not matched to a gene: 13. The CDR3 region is CSARGLSGKSSTDTQYF. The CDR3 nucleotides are TGCAGTGCTCGGGGCCTTAGCGGGAAATCTAGCACAGATACGCAGTATTTT.

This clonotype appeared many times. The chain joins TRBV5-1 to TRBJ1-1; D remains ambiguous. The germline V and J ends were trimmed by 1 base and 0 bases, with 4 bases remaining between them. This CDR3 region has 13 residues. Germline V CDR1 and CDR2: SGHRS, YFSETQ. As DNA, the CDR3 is TGCGCCAGCAGCTTGAATCTGAACACTGAAGCTTTCTTT. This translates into CASSLNLNTEAFF.

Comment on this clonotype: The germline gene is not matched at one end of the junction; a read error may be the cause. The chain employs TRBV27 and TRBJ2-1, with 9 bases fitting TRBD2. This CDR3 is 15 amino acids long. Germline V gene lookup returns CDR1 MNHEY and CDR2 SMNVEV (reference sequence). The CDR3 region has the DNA TGTACCAGCAGTTTAACCCCAGCGGGGGGTGGGGAACAGTTCTTC. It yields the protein CTSSLTPAGGGEQFF.

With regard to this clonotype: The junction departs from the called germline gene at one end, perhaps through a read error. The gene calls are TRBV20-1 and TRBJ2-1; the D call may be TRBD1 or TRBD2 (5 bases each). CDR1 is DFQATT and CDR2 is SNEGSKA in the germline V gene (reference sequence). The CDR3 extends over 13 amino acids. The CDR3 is CNAGLGAANEQFF. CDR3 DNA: TGCAATGCTGGCCTCGGGGCGGCCAATGAGCAGTTCTTC.

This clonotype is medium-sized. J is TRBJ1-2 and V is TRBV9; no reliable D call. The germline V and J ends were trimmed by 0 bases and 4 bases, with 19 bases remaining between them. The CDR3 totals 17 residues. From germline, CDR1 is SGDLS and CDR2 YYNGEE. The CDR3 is CASSVGLKWSPGYGYTF. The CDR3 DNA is TGTGCCAGCAGCGTAGGTTTGAAGTGGTCTCCTGGCTATGGCTACACCTTC. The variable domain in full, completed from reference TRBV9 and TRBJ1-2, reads DSGVTQTPKHLITATGQRVTLRCSPRSGDLSVYWYQQSLDQGLQFLIQYYNGEERAKGNILERFSAQQFPDLHSELNLSSLELGDSALYFCASSVGLKWSPGYGYTFGSGTRLTVV.

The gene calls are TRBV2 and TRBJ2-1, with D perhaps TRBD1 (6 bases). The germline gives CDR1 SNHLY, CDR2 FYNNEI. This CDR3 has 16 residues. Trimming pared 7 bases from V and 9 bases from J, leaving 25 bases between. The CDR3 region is CASTLTGKWDKGEQFF. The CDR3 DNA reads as TGTGCCAGCACCCTAACAGGAAAGTGGGACAAAGGTGAGCAGTTCTTC.

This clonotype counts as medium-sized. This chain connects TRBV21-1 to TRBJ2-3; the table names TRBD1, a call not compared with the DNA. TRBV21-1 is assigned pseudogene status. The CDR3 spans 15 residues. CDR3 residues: CASRSQRRPADTQYF. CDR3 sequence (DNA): TGTGCCAGCAGATCCCAGCGGCGACCCGCAGATACGCAGTATTTT.

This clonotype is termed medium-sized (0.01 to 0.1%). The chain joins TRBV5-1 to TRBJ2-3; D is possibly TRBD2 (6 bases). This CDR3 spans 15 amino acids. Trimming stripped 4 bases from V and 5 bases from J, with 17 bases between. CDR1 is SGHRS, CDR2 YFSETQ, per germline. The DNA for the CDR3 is TGCGCCAGCAGCACCCCCGGGGGATCATTAGATACGCAGTATTTT. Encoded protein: CASSTPGGSLDTQYF.

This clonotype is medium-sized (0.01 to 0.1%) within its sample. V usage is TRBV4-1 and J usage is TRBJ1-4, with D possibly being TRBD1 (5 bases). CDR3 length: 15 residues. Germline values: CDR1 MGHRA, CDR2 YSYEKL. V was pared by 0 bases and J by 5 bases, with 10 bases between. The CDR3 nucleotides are TGCGCCAGCAGCCAAGACGGGGGAATCAATGAAAAACTGTTTTTT. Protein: CASSQDGGINEKLFF.

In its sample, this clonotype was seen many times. The CDR3 DNA sequence: TGTGCCAGCAGCTTAGCGTACGGGGAGACCCAGTACTTC. It yields the protein CASSLAYGETQYF. The chain is built from TRBV7-9 and TRBJ2-5; D call uncertain. Trimming took 0 bases from V and 5 from J, leaving 7 bases between them. Germline V lookup: CDR1 SEHNR, CDR2 FQNEAQ (reference sequence). The CDR3 sequence is 13 residues long.